A selection of T cell receptor beta chains follows, all from one sample in a study of T cell responses to AZD1222 COVID-19 vaccine. Sequencing used immunoSEQ multiplex PCR; TCRdb keeps in-frame clones, though not all of them. The data contain 25,000 to 35,000 clones, roughly 78% of them singletons. The sequencing here drew on peripheral blood, taken on day 0 of AZD1222 vaccination. All receptors derive from an adult in good health. The CDR3 runs from the conserved cysteine through the conserved F or W. The order of the fields is V gene, D gene, J gene, clone size, CDR3 DNA, CDR3 protein. A D gene is named only where the DNA matches it firmly. The size entry is marked missing in some rows and otherwise reads once, few, many or a size class.

>TRBV27|NA|TRBJ2-4|NA
TGTGCCAGGACTCCGTGGGCCAAAAACATTCAGTACTTC
CARTPWAKNIQYF
>TRBV10-3|NA|TRBJ1-4|NA
TGTGCCATCAGTGAGTCATATAGCTCTAATGAAAAACTGTTTTTT
CAISESYSSNEKLFF
>TRBV19|NA|TRBJ1-1|NA
TGTGCCAGTAGTATCGGAAGGAGGAGACGACAGAACACTGAAGCTTTCTTT
CASSIGRRRRQNTEAFF
>TRBV6-5|TRBD1|TRBJ2-7|NA
TGTGCCAGCGGACTTTCCAGGACAGGTGACTACGAGCAGTACTTC
CASGLSRTGDYEQYF
>TRBV9|NA|TRBJ2-1|NA
TGTGCCAGCAGCTTTGCCGCCACTATTTGGGATGAGCAGTTCTTC
CASSFAATIWDEQFF
>TRBV6-5|NA|TRBJ1-5|few
TGTGCCAGCAGTTACTCCTTGGGTTCGGGACAGCCCCAGCATTTT
CASSYSLGSGQPQHF
>TRBV2|TRBD2|TRBJ2-7|NA
TGTGCCAGCAGCCGAACTAGCGGGGGGAACTACGAGCAGTACTTC
CASSRTSGGNYEQYF
>TRBV9|NA|TRBJ1-4|once
TGTGCCAGCAGCGTAGTCTCGGTGAATGAAAAACTGTTTTTT
CASSVVSVNEKLFF
>TRBV7-6|NA|TRBJ1-1|NA
TGTGCCAGCAGTAGGACAGTGAACACTGAAGCTTTCTTT
CASSRTVNTEAFF
>TRBV5-1|NA|TRBJ1-2|NA
TGCGCCAGCAGCTTGGAGGGGGACCCCTACTATGGCTACACCTTC
CASSLEGDPYYGYTF
>TRBV3-1/TRBV3-2|TRBD2|TRBJ2-1|NA
TGTGCCAGCAGCTCACTTAGCGGGAGTTGGAATGAGCAGTTCTTC
CASSSLSGSWNEQFF
>TRBV30|NA|TRBJ2-1|NA
TGTGCCTGGAGTGCGAGCAATGAGCAGTTCTTC
CAWSASNEQFF
>TRBV5-1|TRBD2|TRBJ2-7|NA
TGCGCCAGCAGCGAACTAGCGACCTACGAGCAGTACTTC
CASSELATYEQYF
>TRBV9|NA|TRBJ1-2|NA
TGTGCCAGCAGCGTCGAACAGCTGGGTGGCTACACCTTC
CASSVEQLGGYTF
>TRBV11-2|TRBD1|TRBJ1-1|NA
TGTGCCAGCGGACAGGGACTCACTGAAGCTTTCTTT
CASGQGLTEAFF
>TRBV18|NA|TRBJ1-1|NA
TGTGCCAGCTCACCTCGAATTGGGGTGAACACTGAAGCTTTCTTT
CASSPRIGVNTEAFF